This TCR beta chain is drawn from a study of blood T cell repertoires in COVID-19. Background on the study: Both acute and convalescent COVID-19 samples were obtained from the United States, Italy and Spain. Nucleic acid was either cDNA or gDNA, and it came from T cells, B-cell-depleted T cells, or PBMCs.

V shed 4 bases and J 3 bases; nucleotides not matched to a gene: 9. CDR1 is SGHDT and CDR2 is YYEEEE in the germline V gene. The CDR3 has 16 residues. Profiled with immunoSEQ multiplex PCR; TCRdb holds only in-frame clones, not every one. Among 65,000 to 90,000 clones listed, around 90% were seen once. Sequenced sample: peripheral blood. The chain recombines TRBV5-6 with TRBJ1-4, with TRBD1 matching 7 bases. The origin of this receptor is a human donor in a cohort sampled during active COVID-19. In DNA form, the CDR3 reads TGTGCCAGCAGCAAAGGGGACAGCCGACCTAATGAAAAACTGTTTTTT. Translating it yields CASSKGDSRPNEKLFF.